This TCR beta chain emerged from a study of T cell responses to AZD1222 COVID-19 vaccine. Study-wide points: Increases in Spike-specific TCR breadth and depth were seen after two AZD1222 doses. Repertoire sampling occurred only after the peak T cell response.

Trimming left V 8 bases short and J 3 bases short, with 11 bases between. The germline CDR1 and CDR2 sequences are SNHLY and FYNNEI. This CDR3 is 12 amino acids long. Points on this clone: Its specificity is not known.

Measured with immunoSEQ multiplex PCR; TCRdb has only the in-frame clones, and not every one. The sample contains 150,000 to 200,000 clones, less than 95% of which appear only once. The chain couples TRBV2 to TRBJ2-7, with D perhaps assigned TRBD1 or TRBD2 (5 bases each). The sequence was obtained from an adult in good health. The starting material was peripheral blood, obtained on day 0 of AZD1222 vaccination. The CDR3 protein is CASGTGRYEQYF. The CDR3 DNA follows: TGTGCCAGCGGGACGGGCCGCTACGAGCAGTACTTC. Complete variable domain (other parts from reference TRBV2 and TRBJ2-7): EPEVTQTPSHQVTQMGQEVILRCVPISNHLYFYWYRQILGQKVEFLVSFYNNEISEKSEIFDDQFSVERPDGSNFTLKIRSTKLEDSAMYFCASGTGRYEQYFGPGTRLTVT.